A selection of T cell receptor beta chains follows, all from one sample in a study of beta chain features in type 1 diabetes. Only in-frame clones appear in the TCRdb table, and some are missing; sequencing was by immunoSEQ multiplex PCR. Of around 300,000 clones in the sample, under 8.5% were seen once. Sequencing input: central memory CD4+ T cells from blood. Receptors originate from a woman aged 18 to 35 in good health. CDR3s include the opening cysteine and the closing phenylalanine or tryptophan. Fields, in order: D gene, clone size, J gene, V gene, CDR3 protein, CDR3 DNA. A D gene is named only where the DNA matches it firmly. The listing skips clone size in some rows; elsewhere it reads once, few, many or a size class.

D gene: -
clone size: -
J gene: TRBJ2-1
V gene: TRBV7-9
CDR3 protein: CASSLSSYNEQFF
CDR3 DNA: TGTGCCAGCAGCTTAAGCTCCTACAATGAGCAGTTCTTC

D gene: -
clone size: -
J gene: TRBJ2-5
V gene: TRBV9
CDR3 protein: CASSVMGLQETQYF
CDR3 DNA: TGTGCCAGCAGCGTTATGGGTCTTCAAGAGACCCAGTACTTC

D gene: -
clone size: -
J gene: TRBJ2-7
V gene: TRBV9
CDR3 protein: CASSVDAGAIPYEQYF
CDR3 DNA: TGTGCCAGCAGCGTAGATGCGGGGGCTATCCCGTACGAGCAGTACTTC

D gene: -
clone size: many
J gene: TRBJ1-4
V gene: TRBV28
CDR3 protein: CASSRGAATNEKLFF
CDR3 DNA: TGTGCCAGCAGCCGGGGGGCTGCAACTAATGAAAAACTGTTTTTT

D gene: TRBD2
clone size: few
J gene: TRBJ2-3
V gene: TRBV27
CDR3 protein: CASSRVGYSGSANTQYF
CDR3 DNA: TGTGCCAGCAGTCGAGTCGGATATAGCGGGAGTGCAAATACGCAGTATTTT

D gene: -
clone size: few
J gene: TRBJ2-4
V gene: TRBV25-1
CDR3 protein: CASSAPGSKNIQYF
CDR3 DNA: TGTGCCAGCAGTGCCCCCGGGTCCAAAAACATTCAGTACTTC

D gene: -
clone size: few
J gene: TRBJ2-5
V gene: TRBV18
CDR3 protein: CASSPSQGKGTQYF
CDR3 DNA: TGTGCCAGCTCACCATCCCAGGGTAAAGGGACCCAGTACTTC

D gene: TRBD1
clone size: many
J gene: TRBJ2-3
V gene: TRBV4-3
CDR3 protein: CASSHLGQGIDTQYF
CDR3 DNA: TGCGCCAGCAGCCACTTGGGACAGGGTATAGATACGCAGTATTTT

D gene: -
clone size: few
J gene: TRBJ2-5
V gene: TRBV7-9
CDR3 protein: CASSRGVPKETQYF
CDR3 DNA: TGTGCCAGCAGCCGCGGGGTACCCAAAGAGACCCAGTACTTC

D gene: -
clone size: few
J gene: TRBJ2-1
V gene: TRBV7-3
CDR3 protein: CASSRGTTDEQFF
CDR3 DNA: TGTGCCAGCTCGAGGGGGACTACTGACGAGCAGTTCTTC

D gene: -
clone size: few
J gene: TRBJ2-5
V gene: TRBV9
CDR3 protein: CASSVGGQQETQYF
CDR3 DNA: TGTGCCAGCAGCGTAGGAGGACAGCAAGAGACCCAGTACTTC

D gene: TRBD1
clone size: few
J gene: TRBJ2-1
V gene: TRBV4-3
CDR3 protein: CASSQGTGQVYNEQFF
CDR3 DNA: TGCGCCAGCAGCCAAGGAACGGGACAGGTGTACAATGAGCAGTTCTTC

D gene: TRBD1
clone size: few
J gene: TRBJ2-7
V gene: TRBV27
CDR3 protein: CASRDQPGQGNYEQYF
CDR3 DNA: TGTGCCAGCAGGGACCAACCGGGACAGGGTAACTACGAGCAGTACTTC

D gene: TRBD1
clone size: many
J gene: TRBJ1-1
V gene: TRBV5-4
CDR3 protein: CASSSGGTVYTEAFF
CDR3 DNA: TGTGCCAGCAGCTCGGGAGGGACAGTTTACACTGAAGCTTTCTTT

D gene: -
clone size: few
J gene: TRBJ2-4
V gene: TRBV20-1
CDR3 protein: CSAGEGNIQYF
CDR3 DNA: TGCAGTGCAGGGGAAGGGAACATTCAGTACTTC

D gene: -
clone size: -
J gene: TRBJ2-7
V gene: TRBV7-2
CDR3 protein: CASRGGAGGTYEQYF
CDR3 DNA: TGTGCCAGCAGAGGCGGGGCCGGGGGAACCTACGAGCAGTACTTC

D gene: -
clone size: few
J gene: TRBJ2-3
V gene: TRBV7-3
CDR3 protein: CASSLSITDTQYF
CDR3 DNA: TGTGCCAGCAGCTTATCGATAACAGATACGCAGTATTTT

D gene: TRBD1
clone size: few
J gene: TRBJ1-2
V gene: TRBV7-9
CDR3 protein: CASSSADRVYGYTF
CDR3 DNA: TGTGCCAGCAGCTCGGCGGACAGGGTCTATGGCTACACCTTC